The present T cell receptor beta chain was sequenced within a study of T cells after yellow fever vaccination. This clonotype was counted only a few times. No antigen is known for it. Study-wide results and limits: The CD4 compartment and the CD8 compartment contained a small share of clonotypes in common.

Via MiXCR, TCRdb re-called the 5' RACE reads, giving one row per CDR3 protein. The data hold 250,000 to 300,000 distinct CDR3 sequences, with less than 9.5% observed a single time. The input for sequencing was CD4+ T cells sorted from PBMCs, taken 5 days after the yellow fever booster vaccination. This clonotype originated in a man aged 18 to 35 who received the YFV17D yellow fever vaccine.

The CDR3 region is CASDETGRNGYTF. The DNA for the CDR3 is TGCGCCAGCGACGAGACGGGACGCAATGGCTACACCTTC. V gene TRBV5-1 combines with J gene TRBJ1-2; possibly TRBD1 for D (5 bases). The ends were cut back, 7 bases at V and 6 bases at J, with 16 bases in the middle. The CDR3 length is 13 residues. CDR1 and CDR2 from the germline V gene are SGHRS and YFSETQ. The whole variable domain, remainder taken from reference TRBV5-1 and TRBJ1-2, is KAGVTQTPRYLIKTRGQQVTLSCSPISGHRSVSWYQQTPGQGLQFLFEYFSETQRNKGNFPGRFSGRQFSNSRSEMNVSTLELGDSALYLCASDETGRNGYTFGSGTRLTVV.